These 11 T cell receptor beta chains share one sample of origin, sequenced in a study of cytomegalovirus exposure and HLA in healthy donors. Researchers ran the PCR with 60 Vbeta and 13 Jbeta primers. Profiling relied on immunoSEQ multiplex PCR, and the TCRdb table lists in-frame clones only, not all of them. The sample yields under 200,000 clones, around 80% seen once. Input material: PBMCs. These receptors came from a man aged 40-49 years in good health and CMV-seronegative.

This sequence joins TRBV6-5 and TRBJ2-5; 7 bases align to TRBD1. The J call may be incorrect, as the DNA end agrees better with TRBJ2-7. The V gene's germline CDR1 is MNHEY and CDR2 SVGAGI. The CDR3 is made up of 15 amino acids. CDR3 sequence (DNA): TGTGCCAGCAGCCCGGACAGGAGATTTTCCTACGAGCAGTACTTC. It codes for CASSPDRRFSYEQYF.

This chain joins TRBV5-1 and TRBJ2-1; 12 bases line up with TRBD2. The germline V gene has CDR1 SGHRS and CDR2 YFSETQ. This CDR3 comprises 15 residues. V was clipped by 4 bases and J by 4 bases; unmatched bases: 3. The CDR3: CASSVTSGGYNEQFF. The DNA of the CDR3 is TGCGCCAGCAGCGTGACTAGCGGGGGATACAATGAGCAGTTCTTC.

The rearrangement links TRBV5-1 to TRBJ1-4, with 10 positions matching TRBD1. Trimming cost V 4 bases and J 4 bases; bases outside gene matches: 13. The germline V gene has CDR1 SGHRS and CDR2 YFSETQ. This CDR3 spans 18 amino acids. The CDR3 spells CASSLGTGAEGLNEKLFF. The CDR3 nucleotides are TGCGCCAGCAGCCTAGGGACAGGGGCAGAAGGCCTTAATGAAAAACTGTTTTTT. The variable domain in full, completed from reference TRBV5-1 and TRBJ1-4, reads KAGVTQTPRYLIKTRGQQVTLSCSPISGHRSVSWYQQTPGQGLQFLFEYFSETQRNKGNFPGRFSGRQFSNSRSEMNVSTLELGDSALYLCASSLGTGAEGLNEKLFFGSGTQLSVL.

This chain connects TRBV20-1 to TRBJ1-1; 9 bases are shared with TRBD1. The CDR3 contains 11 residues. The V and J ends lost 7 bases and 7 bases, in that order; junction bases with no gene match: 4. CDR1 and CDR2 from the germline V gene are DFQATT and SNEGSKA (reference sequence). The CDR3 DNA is TGCAGTGTCACGACAGGGGGTGAAGCTTTCTTT. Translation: CSVTTGGEAFF.

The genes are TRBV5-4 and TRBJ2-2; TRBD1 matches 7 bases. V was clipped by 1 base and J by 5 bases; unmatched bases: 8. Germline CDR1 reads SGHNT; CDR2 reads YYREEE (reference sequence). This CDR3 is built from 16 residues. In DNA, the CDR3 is TGTGCCAGCAGCTTGATAGGGGGCCTCATGACCGGGGAGCTGTTTTTT. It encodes CASSLIGGLMTGELFF.

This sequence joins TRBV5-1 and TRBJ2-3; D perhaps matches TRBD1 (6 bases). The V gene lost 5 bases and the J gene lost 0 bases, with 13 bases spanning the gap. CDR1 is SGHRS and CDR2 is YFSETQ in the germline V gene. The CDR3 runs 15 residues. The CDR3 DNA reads TGCGCCAGCAGTCCAGGGGTGACGAGCACAGATACGCAGTATTTT. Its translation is CASSPGVTSTDTQYF.

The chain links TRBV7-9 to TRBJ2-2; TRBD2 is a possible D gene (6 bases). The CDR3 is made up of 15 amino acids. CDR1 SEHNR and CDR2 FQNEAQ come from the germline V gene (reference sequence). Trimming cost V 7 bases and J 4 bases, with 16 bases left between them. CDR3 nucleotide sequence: TGTGCCAGCATCACCCGGTCCGGGGGCACCGGGGAGCTGTTTTTT. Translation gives CASITRSGGTGELFF.

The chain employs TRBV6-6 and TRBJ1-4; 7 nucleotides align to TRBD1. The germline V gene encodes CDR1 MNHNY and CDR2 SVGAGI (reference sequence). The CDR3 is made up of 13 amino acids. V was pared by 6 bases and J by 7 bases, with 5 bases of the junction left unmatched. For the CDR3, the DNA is TGTGCCAGCAGGACGACAGGGAGTGAAAAACTGTTTTTT. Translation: CASRTTGSEKLFF.

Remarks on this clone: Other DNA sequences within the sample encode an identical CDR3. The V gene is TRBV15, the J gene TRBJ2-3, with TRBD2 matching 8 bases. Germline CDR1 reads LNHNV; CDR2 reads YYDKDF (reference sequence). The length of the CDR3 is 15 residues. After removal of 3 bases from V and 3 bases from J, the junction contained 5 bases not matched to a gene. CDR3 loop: CATSRGSGGTDTQYF. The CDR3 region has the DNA TGTGCCACCAGCAGGGGCTCGGGGGGGACAGATACGCAGTATTTT.

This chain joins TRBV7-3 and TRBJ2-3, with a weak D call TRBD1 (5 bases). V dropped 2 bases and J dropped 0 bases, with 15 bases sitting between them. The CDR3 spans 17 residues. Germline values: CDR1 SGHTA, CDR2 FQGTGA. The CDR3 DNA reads TGTGCCAGCAGCTTACAGCCTGCTGGGGCTAGCACAGATACGCAGTATTTT. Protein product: CASSLQPAGASTDTQYF.

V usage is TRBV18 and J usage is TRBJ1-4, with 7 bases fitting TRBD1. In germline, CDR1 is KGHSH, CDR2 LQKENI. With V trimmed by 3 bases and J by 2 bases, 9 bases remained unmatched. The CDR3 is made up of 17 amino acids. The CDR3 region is CASSPTAGGRTNEKLFF. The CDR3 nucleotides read TGTGCCAGCTCACCGACGGCAGGGGGACGGACTAATGAAAAACTGTTTTTT.